This T cell receptor beta chain was recovered during a study of blood T cell repertoires in COVID-19. Study-level information: The study drew acute and convalescent COVID-19 samples from the United States, Italy and Spain. Sources were T cells, B-cell-depleted T cells, or PBMCs; the material itself was cDNA or gDNA.

The CDR3 runs 14 residues. Per the germline V gene, CDR1 is MDHEN and CDR2 is SYDVKM. The V segment lost 7 bases and the J segment 3 bases; nucleotides outside the gene matches: 6. Authors' data handling: Cell counts per sample came from amplifying reference gene primers. The repertoire was sequenced with immunoSEQ multiplex PCR; TCRdb's copy has only in-frame clones and lacks some. That table supplies the V and J calls and clone size; D and trimming were determined from the DNA. The sample carries about 80,000 clones, around 82% recorded once. The source is a man aged 55 to 70 with acute or convalescent COVID-19. This sequence joins TRBV28 and TRBJ1-5; 7 bases map to TRBD1. The sample was peripheral blood. The CDR3 is CASKDRKNNQPQHF. As DNA, the CDR3 is TGTGCCAGCAAGGACAGGAAAAACAATCAGCCCCAGCATTTT.